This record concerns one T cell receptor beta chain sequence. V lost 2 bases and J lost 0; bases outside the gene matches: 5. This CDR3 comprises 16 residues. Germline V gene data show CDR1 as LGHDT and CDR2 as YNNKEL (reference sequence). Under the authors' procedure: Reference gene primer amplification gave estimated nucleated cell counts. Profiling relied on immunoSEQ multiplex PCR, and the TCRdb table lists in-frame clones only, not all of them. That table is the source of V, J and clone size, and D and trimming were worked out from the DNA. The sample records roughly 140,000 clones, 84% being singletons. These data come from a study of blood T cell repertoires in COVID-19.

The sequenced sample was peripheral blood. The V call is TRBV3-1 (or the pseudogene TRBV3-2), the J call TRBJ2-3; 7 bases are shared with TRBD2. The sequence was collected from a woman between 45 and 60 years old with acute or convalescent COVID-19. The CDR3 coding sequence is TGTGCCAGCAGCCAACGTGGGCGGGAGAGCACAGATACGCAGTATTTT. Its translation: CASSQRGRESTDTQYF.